These T cell receptor beta chains were read from a single sample in a study of blood T cells in healthy people across ages. Each CDR3 protein is one row after TCRdb ran MiXCR on the 5' RACE reads. This table has around 900,000 distinct CDR3 sequences, more than 25% appearing once. The specimen sequenced was blood. All receptors derive from a woman of 80 years or more in good health. Each CDR3 is given with its conserved first and last residue. The order of the fields is D gene, clone size, V gene, J gene, CDR3 protein, CDR3 DNA. A D gene is named only where the DNA matches it firmly. Clone size is given for some rows only: seen once, a few or many times, or a class if the clone is expanded.

.	.	TRBV19	TRBJ2-1	CASSIAAGETQFF	TGTGCCAGTAGTATAGCGGCAGGAGAGACCCAGTTCTTC
.	.	TRBV27	TRBJ1-1	CASSSPPGDTEAFF	TGTGCCAGCAGTTCTCCTCCTGGGGACACTGAAGCTTTCTTT
TRBD2	.	TRBV20-1	TRBJ2-4	CSAGTSGVEQYF	TGCAGTGCAGGGACTAGCGGGGTTGAGCAGTACTTC
TRBD2	many	TRBV20-1	TRBJ2-5	CSAQTPVPSGGAKEETQYF	TGCAGTGCTCAGACGCCCGTTCCTAGCGGGGGGGCCAAGGAGGAGACCCAGTACTTC
TRBD1	.	TRBV7-2	TRBJ1-5	CASSLEGQLSNQPQHF	TGTGCCAGCAGCTTAGAGGGACAGCTTAGCAATCAGCCCCAGCATTTT
TRBD2	many	TRBV4-3	TRBJ2-1	CASSQEGSGGVYNEQFF	TGCGCCAGCAGCCAAGAGGGGAGCGGGGGAGTATACAATGAGCAGTTCTTC
TRBD1	.	TRBV12-3/TRBV12-4	TRBJ1-5	CASSIPGQGGHQPQHF	TGTGCCAGCAGCATACCGGGGCAGGGGGGACATCAGCCCCAGCATTTT
.	many	TRBV6-1	TRBJ2-3	CASRDQGDTQYF	TGTGCCAGCAGAGACCAGGGGGATACGCAGTATTTT
.	.	TRBV6-2/TRBV6-3	TRBJ2-3	CASSYRNRASTDTQYF	TGTGCCAGCAGTTACAGGAACAGGGCTAGCACAGATACGCAGTATTTT
.	many	TRBV7-6	TRBJ2-1	CASSLGRASSYNEQFF	TGTGCCAGCAGCTTAGGTAGGGCGAGCTCCTACAATGAGCAGTTCTTC
TRBD2	many	TRBV12-3/TRBV12-4	TRBJ2-7	CASSSGTSGGQSAYEQYF	TGTGCCAGCAGTTCCGGGACTAGCGGGGGGCAAAGCGCCTACGAGCAGTACTTC
.	.	TRBV16	TRBJ1-4	CASSRTGGRSSRLFF	TGTGCCAGCAGCCGCACAGGTGGACGCTCGTCTAGACTGTTTTTT
TRBD1	.	TRBV20-1	TRBJ2-2	CSASDRAVPGELFF	TGCAGTGCTTCGGACAGGGCGGTCCCCGGGGAGCTGTTTTTT
.	many	TRBV12-3/TRBV12-4	TRBJ1-6	CASSLVGQMNSPLHF	TGTGCCAGCAGCCTAGTAGGTCAGATGAATTCACCCCTCCACTTT
.	many	TRBV3-1	TRBJ1-2	CASSPLLDSGYTF	TGTGCCAGCAGCCCTCTCCTGGACAGCGGCTACACCTTC
.	.	TRBV2	TRBJ1-2	CASSRQVSNGYTF	TGTGCCAGCAGTAGACAGGTTTCTAATGGCTACACCTTC